The source of this TCR beta chain is a study of T cells in Graves' hyperthyroidism and ophthalmopathy. Overall study results and limits: Ophthalmopathy could be told apart from stable hyperthyroidism with a 13 V-J model. Among thyroid clonotypes expanded above 0.001, most also appeared in blood.

TCR beta CDR3 regions were amplified from RNA transcripts. With the HTBI primer set, the TCR CDR3 went through a first round of RT-PCR. Each CDR3 protein gets one entry after TCRdb re-called the multiplex PCR reads with MiXCR. The top ten hold 11% of the sample, which has 530,000 or so distinct CDR3 sequences, roughly a quarter seen once. This clonotype has ten or more counts. Its target is unknown. The sample was blood. This receptor was identified in a woman between 25 and 40 years old with Graves' ophthalmopathy.

CDR3 in amino acids: CASSTGGQTQYF. Here the CDR3 DNA reads TGTGCCAGCAGCACCGGGGGCCAGACCCAGTACTTC. The chain recombines TRBV28 with TRBJ2-5, with D perhaps matching TRBD1 or TRBD2 (6 bases each). Trimming removed 6 bases at V and 6 bases at J, with 11 bases between. The CDR3 length is 12 residues. CDR1 and CDR2 from the germline V gene are MDHEN and SYDVKM.